The 16 T cell receptor beta chains reported below all come from one sample, sequenced in a study of immune heterogeneity within non-small cell lung tumors. Genomic DNA from bulk tumor acted as the template, and 600 ng was loaded per sample. Spaced far apart, several biopsies were taken from each primary tumor during surgery. Undergoing curative surgery were patients whose non-small cell lung cancer was untreated and newly diagnosed. Multiplex PCR with 32 V and 13 J primers amplified TCR beta CDR3. MiXCR was run by TCRdb on the multiplex PCR reads, yielding one entry per CDR3 protein. The data hold tens of thousands of distinct CDR3 sequences, with approximately 30% observed a single time. The sequenced material came from lung tumor tissue. Every receptor here comes from a man aged 40-49 years with non-small cell lung cancer.

There are a few counts of this clonotype. The chain employs TRBV11-2 and TRBJ2-7; the match to TRBD2 covers 8 bases. V lost 3 bases, J lost 4 bases, and 2 bases stayed unmatched. From germline, CDR1 is SGHAT and CDR2 FQNNGV. The CDR3 has 13 amino acids. The CDR3: CASSFGGRYEQYF. For the CDR3, the DNA is TGTGCCAGCAGCTTCGGCGGGAGGTACGAGCAGTACTTC.

This clonotype occurred many times. The chain links TRBV6-5 to TRBJ2-7, with D possibly TRBD2 on 5 matching bases. V lost 0 bases and J lost 3, with 15 bases in between. In germline, CDR1 is MNHEY, CDR2 SVGAGI. This CDR3 spans 16 amino acids. The CDR3 protein is CASSYSIGRASYEQYF. The CDR3 DNA reads as TGTGCCAGCAGTTACTCGATTGGGCGGGCCAGCTACGAGCAGTACTTC.

This clonotype came up many times. The V and J genes are TRBV19 and TRBJ1-2; D is unclear. V was trimmed by 7 bases and J by 0 bases, leaving 15 bases between them. The CDR3 covers 15 residues. Per germline, CDR1 LNHDA and CDR2 SQIVND (reference sequence). DNA of the CDR3: TGTGCCAGTACCGGACCTGGGGTATCTAACTATGGCTACACCTTC. Translation gives CASTGPGVSNYGYTF.

Comments on this clonotype: A much larger clone lies one base from this, so it may be a read error. The chain is built from TRBV6-1 and TRBJ1-6; TRBD1 is a possible D gene (5 bases). Germline CDR1 reads MNHNS; CDR2 reads SASEGT. The CDR3 has 15 amino acids. Trimming left V 6 bases short and J 6 bases short, with 15 bases between. The CDR3: CASSPAGGFNSPLHF. The CDR3 nucleotides are TGTGCCAGCAGCCCCGCGGGGGGGTTTAATTCACCCCTCCACTTT.

There are a few counts of this clonotype. This may be a read error, as it is one base from a much larger clone. This chain uses TRBV27 with TRBJ1-5, with D unclear. The V gene's germline CDR1 is MNHEY and CDR2 SMNVEV (reference sequence). This CDR3 has 13 amino acids. The CDR3 DNA reads as TGTGCCAGCAGGCGAAGCGTGCGGCAGCACCAGCATTTT. This codes for CASRRSVRQHQHF.

At least ten counts were recorded for this clonotype. V gene TRBV12-3 or TRBV12-4 combines with J gene TRBJ2-3; no definite D call. The CDR3 totals 13 residues. Trimming took 4 bases from V and 6 from J, leaving 11 bases between them. The CDR3 loop is CASSSSQGDTQYF. The DNA of the CDR3 is TGTGCCAGCAGTTCCTCCCAAGGGGATACGCAGTATTTT.

This chain connects TRBV7-9 to TRBJ1-3; tentatively, D is TRBD1 (5 bases). Germline values: CDR1 SEHNR, CDR2 FQNEAQ (reference sequence). The V end lost 3 bases, the J end lost 0 bases, and 18 bases lay between the germline ends. The CDR3 runs to 18 residues. The DNA of the CDR3 is TGTGCCAGCAGCTTCGATCGTTGGGTGGGGCCCTCTGGAAACACCATATATTTT. Its protein product is CASSFDRWVGPSGNTIYF.

This clonotype has only a few counts. The chain couples TRBV2 to TRBJ2-3; weak D call: TRBD2 (5 bases). Germline values: CDR1 SNHLY, CDR2 FYNNEI. This CDR3 is built from 15 residues. Trimming pared 2 bases from V and 3 bases from J, leaving 12 bases between. The CDR3 protein is CASSEYGTGTDTQYF. The CDR3 coding sequence is TGTGCCAGCAGTGAATATGGCACGGGAACAGATACGCAGTATTTT. The whole variable domain, filled in from reference TRBV2 and TRBJ2-3, reads EPEVTQTPSHQVTQMGQEVILRCVPISNHLYFYWYRQILGQKVEFLVSFYNNEISEKSEIFDDQFSVERPDGSNFTLKIRSTKLEDSAMYFCASSEYGTGTDTQYFGPGTRLTVL.

The chain uses TRBV24-1 and TRBJ2-1, with TRBD2 matching 7 bases. CDR3 length: 13 residues. The V segment lost 10 bases and the J segment 0 bases; nucleotides outside the gene matches: 2. Per germline, CDR1 KGHDR and CDR2 SFDVKD. CDR3 DNA: TGTGCCACTGCTAGCGGCTCCTACAATGAGCAGTTCTTC. Its translation: CATASGSYNEQFF.

This clonotype occurred a few times. The germline gene is not matched at one end of the junction; a read error may be the cause. V is TRBV14 and J is TRBJ2-5; TRBD2 matches at 9 bases. Germline V gene sequence: CDR1 SGHDN, CDR2 FVKESK. The CDR3 consists of 19 residues. The chain's CDR3 is CVSSQDSDFGSGSQETQYF. For the CDR3, the DNA is TGTGTCAGCAGCCAAGATAGCGATTTTGGTAGCGGGAGCCAAGAGACCCAGTACTTC.

Concerning this clonotype: This clone may be a read error of a much larger clone one base away. This chain joins TRBV10-3 and TRBJ1-5, with TRBD1 as a possible D gene (5 bases). CDR1 and CDR2 from the germline V gene are ENHRY and SYGVKD. The CDR3 contains 13 residues. CDR3 region: CAIAEDRYQPQNF. In DNA, the CDR3 is TGTGCCATCGCAGAAGACAGATATCAGCCCCAGAATTTT.

The table lists this clonotype with a few counts. The rearrangement uses TRBV24-1 and TRBJ2-5, with D unclear. The V gene's germline CDR1 is KGHDR and CDR2 SFDVKD. The CDR3 length is 14 residues. V lost 2 bases and J lost 3, with 9 bases in between. The CDR3 DNA sequence: TGTGCCACCAGTGATTCGTTGCAGAAAGAGACCCAGTACTTC. Its translation: CATSDSLQKETQYF.

V usage is TRBV10-3 and J usage is TRBJ1-1, with TRBD1 identical over 10 bases. The J segment lost 5 bases and the V segment lost 10 bases, leaving 4 bases of the junction unmatched. The V gene's germline CDR1 is ENHRY and CDR2 SYGVKD. This CDR3 comprises 12 residues. This CDR3 reads CATWTGGTEAFF. The CDR3 nucleotides read TGTGCCACCTGGACAGGGGGAACTGAAGCTTTCTTT.

As concerns this clonotype: This sequence may be a read error, since a much larger clone differs from it by one base. The J gene is TRBJ2-3, the V gene TRBV11-3; D might be TRBD2 (6 bases). Trimming left V 3 bases short and J 4 bases short, with 11 bases between. CDR1 is SGHNT and CDR2 is YENEEA in the germline V gene. The CDR3 consists of 14 residues. Written as DNA, the CDR3 is TGTGCCAGCAGCTTTCGCGGGACCTCAGATACGCAGTATTTT. Residues: CASSFRGTSDTQYF.

This clonotype rates as medium-sized (0.01 to 0.1%). The rearrangement links TRBV7-3 to TRBJ2-2; D might be TRBD1 (5 bases). The CDR3 covers 14 residues. Trimming pared 5 bases from V and 6 bases from J, leaving 13 bases between. The germline gives CDR1 SGHTA, CDR2 FQGTGA. CDR3 DNA sequence: TGTGCCAGCAGCCCCGGCAGGGTAGCCGGGGAGCTGTTTTTT. The encoded protein is CASSPGRVAGELFF.

This chain uses TRBV7-3 with TRBJ2-1; 11 positions match TRBD2. J gave up 10 bases and V 0 bases, and 5 bases lay outside the gene matches. CDR1 is SGHTA, CDR2 FQGTGA, per germline. The CDR3 extends over 15 amino acids. CDR3 DNA: TGTGCCAGCAGCTTAACATCCTCTAGCGGGGGGGAGCAGTTCTTC. Its translation is CASSLTSSSGGEQFF.